The clone carrying this T cell receptor beta chain was recorded only once. Its target is not known. CDR1 SGHRS and CDR2 YFSETQ come from the germline V gene. Unmatched junction bases numbered 2, after V lost 0 bases and J lost 6 bases. The CDR3 sequence is 14 residues long. The sample belongs to a study of CD8+CD57+ T cells in acquired aplastic anemia. About the research overall: Across the sorted CD4+ and CD8+ cells, DNA amounts averaged about 3 ug. Healthy donors gave around 9.9 million reads on average for CD4+ cells. Findings and caveats of the study: Patients and controls had CD8+ Simpson's diversity values that were not significantly distinct. Patients and controls shared under 30 CD8+ CDR3 sequences, highly expressed in patients.

It was genomic DNA that served as the template for profiling TCR beta VDJ and CDR3. MiXCR, applied by TCRdb to the reads, yields one record per CDR3 protein. The sample lists about 190,000 distinct CDR3 sequences, approximately 50% occurring once. Material: sorted CD4+, CD8+, or CD8+CD57+ T cells (not recorded which) from PBMCs. V usage is TRBV5-1 and J usage is TRBJ2-2, with 7 bases aligning to TRBD1. The receptor comes from a human donor in good health, serving as a control. CDR3 loop: CASSLDQGAGELFF. In DNA, the CDR3 is TGCGCCAGCAGCTTGGACCAGGGGGCCGGGGAGCTGTTTTTT.